This entry lists 26 T cell receptor beta chains sequenced from one sample in a study of CD8 T cells in Susac syndrome. The authors reverse transcribed roughly 0.5 to 1 ug RNA with random hexamers. TCRdb reprocessed the immunoSEQ multiplex PCR reads via MiXCR and lists one record per CDR3 protein. The sample has 200,000 to 300,000 distinct CDR3 sequences, 90% to 97% seen once. The specimen was CD4+ T cells from PBMCs. Receptors were obtained from a human donor with Susac syndrome.

The chain carries TRBV9 and TRBJ2-6; the match to TRBD1 covers 9 bases. Per germline, CDR1 SGDLS and CDR2 YYNGEE. After removal of 0 bases from V and 3 bases from J, the junction contained 7 bases not matched to a gene. This CDR3 spans 18 amino acids. The CDR3 reads CASSVERDRAGGANVLTF. For the CDR3, the DNA is TGTGCCAGCAGCGTAGAGCGGGACAGGGCTGGTGGGGCCAACGTCCTGACTTTC. The full variable domain, its missing parts supplied by reference TRBV9 and TRBJ2-6, is DSGVTQTPKHLITATGQRVTLRCSPRSGDLSVYWYQQSLDQGLQFLIQYYNGEERAKGNILERFSAQQFPDLHSELNLSSLELGDSALYFCASSVERDRAGGANVLTFGAGSRLTVL.

The V gene is TRBV20-1, the J gene TRBJ1-1; D is unresolved. This CDR3 has 14 amino acids. The germline V and J ends were trimmed by 5 bases and 2 bases, with 15 bases remaining between them. Per the germline V gene, CDR1 is DFQATT and CDR2 is SNEGSKA (reference sequence). CDR3 loop: CSAPRVGGNTEAFF. The DNA for the CDR3 is TGCAGTGCTCCTAGGGTGGGAGGTAACACTGAAGCTTTCTTT.

This clonotype turned up a few times. V is TRBV18 and J is TRBJ1-1; D is unresolved. Germline values: CDR1 KGHSH, CDR2 LQKENI. The CDR3 is 13 residues long. V lost 3 bases and J 0 bases, leaving 5 bases between the germline ends. The CDR3 protein is CASSPDLNTEAFF. The CDR3 region has the DNA TGTGCCAGCTCACCGGACCTGAACACTGAAGCTTTCTTT.

This clonotype was seen a single time. The rearrangement joins TRBV20-1 to TRBJ2-1; 9 nucleotides align to TRBD1. The CDR3 has 12 amino acids. The V and J ends lost 6 bases and 8 bases, in that order; junction bases with no gene match: 5. CDR1 is DFQATT and CDR2 is SNEGSKA in the germline V gene (reference sequence). As DNA, the CDR3 is TGCAGTGCAGGGACAGGGCCCCATGAGCAGTTCTTC. This sequence encodes CSAGTGPHEQFF.

J is TRBJ2-2 and V is TRBV4-1; D may be TRBD1 or TRBD2 (5 bases each). Germline CDR1 is MGHRA and CDR2 is YSYEKL. The CDR3 spans 14 residues. V was pared by 1 base and J by 5 bases, with 8 bases between. CDR3 in amino acids: CASSQGDGTGELFF. The CDR3 region has the DNA TGCGCCAGCAGCCAAGGGGACGGAACCGGGGAGCTGTTTTTT.

This clonotype has more than one count but fewer than ten. The V and J genes are TRBV11-2 and TRBJ1-5; a weak D match, TRBD1 (6 bases). The CDR3 contains 14 residues. Looked up from germline, CDR1 is SGHAT and CDR2 is FQNNGV. Trimming pared 3 bases from V and 7 bases from J, leaving 13 bases between. The chain's CDR3 is CASSLDRSEQPQHF. As DNA, the CDR3 is TGTGCCAGCAGCTTGGACAGATCGGAGCAGCCCCAGCATTTT.

This sequence joins TRBV7-3 and TRBJ2-6; no clear D. V lost 4 bases and J lost 2, with 0 bases in between. The germline gives CDR1 SGHTA, CDR2 FQGTGA. The CDR3 is 12 amino acids. The CDR3 DNA is TGTGCCAGCAGCTCTGGGGCCAACGTCCTGACTTTC. Its translation is CASSSGANVLTF.

V and J are TRBV7-9 and TRBJ2-1; D not resolved. Trimming pared 5 bases from V and 4 bases from J, leaving 9 bases between. The germline V gene encodes CDR1 SEHNR and CDR2 FQNEAQ (reference sequence). This CDR3 spans 13 amino acids. CDR3 sequence: CASSKDQYNEQFF. For the CDR3, the DNA is TGTGCCAGCAGCAAAGACCAGTACAATGAGCAGTTCTTC.

This chain joins TRBV29-1 and TRBJ2-5; 9 bases agree with TRBD1. Germline CDR1 reads SQVTM; CDR2 reads ANQGSEA. The CDR3 has 16 residues. V lost 2 bases to trimming and J lost 5 bases; unmatched junction nucleotides: 12. The CDR3 DNA follows: TGCAGCGTTGAACCTCCGGGACAGGGTGTGGGGGAGACCCAGTACTTC. Amino acid sequence: CSVEPPGQGVGETQYF.

The rearrangement links TRBV30 to TRBJ1-5; 7 nucleotides line up with TRBD1. Trimming at V came to 3 bases and at J to 1 base, leaving 3 bases not matched to a gene. The CDR3 has 14 amino acids. The germline V gene encodes CDR1 GTSNPN and CDR2 SVGIG (reference sequence). The CDR3 spells CAWRGQSSNQPQHF. The DNA for the CDR3 is TGTGCCTGGAGGGGACAGTCGAGCAATCAGCCCCAGCATTTT.

In nucleotides, the CDR3 is TGTGCCAGCAAGGGGGGAATGAACACTGAAGCTTTCTTT. Residues: CASKGGMNTEAFF. The chain couples TRBV7-3 to TRBJ1-1; D might be TRBD1 (6 bases). The CDR3 loop spans 13 amino acids. Looked up from germline, CDR1 is SGHTA and CDR2 is FQGTGA. V lost 7 bases to trimming and J lost 0 bases, with 9 bases between them.

V gene TRBV15 combines with J gene TRBJ2-5; TRBD1 matches at 7 bases. Looked up from germline, CDR1 is LNHNV and CDR2 is YYDKDF (reference sequence). This CDR3 region has 16 residues. Trimming removed 0 bases from V and 2 bases from J; junction bases left unmatched: 6. For the CDR3, the DNA is TGTGCCACCAGCAGAGAAAAGACAGGGACGCAAGAGACCCAGTACTTC. Translation: CATSREKTGTQETQYF.

The chain couples TRBV20-1 to TRBJ2-5; D perhaps matches TRBD1 (5 bases). Germline assignment: CDR1 DFQATT and CDR2 SNEGSKA (reference sequence). The CDR3 is 11 amino acids. Trimming removed 6 bases at V and 5 bases at J, with 10 bases between. For the CDR3, the DNA is TGCAGTGCCCAAAACAGGGAGACCCAGTACTTC. It translates to CSAQNRETQYF.

This clonotype was observed a single time. This chain uses TRBV15 with TRBJ2-3, with TRBD2 identical over 8 bases. CDR1 and CDR2 (germline): LNHNV, YYDKDF (reference sequence). There are 14 residues in the CDR3. The trim removed 3 bases at V and 1 base at J, leaving 0 bases unmatched. This CDR3 reads CATSRGLGTDTQYF. CDR3 coding DNA: TGTGCCACCAGCAGGGGACTAGGCACAGATACGCAGTATTTT.

This chain connects TRBV28 to TRBJ2-7, with a tentative D call TRBD1 (6 bases). Germline assignment: CDR1 MDHEN and CDR2 SYDVKM. The V end lost 6 bases, the J end lost 2 bases, and 17 bases lay between the germline ends. The CDR3 runs to 15 residues. CDR3 protein: CASSTSGALAYEQYF. CDR3 in DNA: TGTGCCAGCAGCACTTCAGGGGCACTAGCCTACGAGCAGTACTTC.

The V gene is TRBV30, the J gene TRBJ2-6; possibly TRBD1 for D (5 bases). CDR3 length: 14 residues. V was cut by 5 bases and J by 1 base, with 9 bases left in between. Germline CDR1 and CDR2: GTSNPN and SVGIG (reference sequence). The CDR3 nucleotides read TGTGCCTGGGGCAGGGTTTCTGGGGCCAACGTCCTGACTTTC. Its translation is CAWGRVSGANVLTF.

The V and J genes are TRBV6-5 and TRBJ1-2; D possibly corresponds to TRBD1 (5 bases). Germline-derived CDR1 and CDR2 are MNHEY and SVGAGI. Trimming left V 7 bases short and J 7 bases short, with 10 bases between. The CDR3 totals 11 residues. The CDR3 DNA reads TGTGCCAGCACGGGGACTTGTGGCTACACCTTC. Protein product: CASTGTCGYTF.

The rearrangement joins TRBV10-3 to TRBJ2-6; 9 bases line up with TRBD1. CDR3 length: 19 residues. Germline assignment: CDR1 ENHRY and CDR2 SYGVKD. With 6 bases clipped from V and 0 bases from J, the junction kept 12 bases outside the gene matches. This chain's CDR3 is CAIRSSPGQGPSGANVLTF. In nucleotides, the CDR3 is TGTGCCATCAGAAGTTCGCCGGGACAGGGTCCCTCTGGGGCCAACGTCCTGACTTTC.

CDR3 residues: CASSPPRAGEQYF. The CDR3 region has the DNA TGTGCCAGCAGCCCCCCACGGGCAGGCGAGCAGTACTTC. The chain has TRBV12-3 or TRBV12-4 and TRBJ2-7; D remains unclear. There are 13 residues in the CDR3. V gave up 6 bases and J gave up 6 bases, with 15 bases separating them.

The gene calls are TRBV12-3 or TRBV12-4 and TRBJ1-2; 8 bases line up with TRBD1. The CDR3 contains 13 residues. V shed 5 bases, J shed 10 bases, and the junction held 9 bases outside the gene matches. The CDR3 nucleotides are TGTGCCAGCAGTGACCGGGACAGGTCCCACTACACCTTC. Amino acids: CASSDRDRSHYTF.

The J gene is TRBJ2-5, the V gene TRBV14, with D tentatively TRBD1 (6 bases). Germline CDR1 is SGHDN and CDR2 is FVKESK. Trimming shortened V by 4 bases and J by 5 bases, and 20 bases separated the two germline ends. The CDR3 has 16 amino acids. In DNA, the CDR3 is TGTGCCAGCAGCCCACAGGGACGGGTTTCCATGGAGACCCAGTACTTC. Amino acids: CASSPQGRVSMETQYF. The variable domain in full, completed from reference TRBV14 and TRBJ2-5, reads EAGVTQFPSHSVIEKGQTVTLRCDPISGHDNLYWYRRVMGKEIKFLLHFVKESKQDESGMPNNRFLAERTGGTYSTLKVQPAELEDSGVYFCASSPQGRVSMETQYFGPGTRLLVL.

The chain carries TRBV18 and TRBJ1-2; 8 positions agree with TRBD1. J was trimmed by 8 bases and V by 2 bases; bases with no gene match: 4. Germline CDR1 and CDR2: KGHSH and LQKENI. This CDR3 has 13 amino acids. The CDR3 bases are TGTGCCAGCTCACCAGACAGGGGAAGGGGCTACACCTTC. It encodes CASSPDRGRGYTF.

The CDR3 DNA is TGTGCCAGCAGCCGCATTGGACAGGGCCGGGAAAACATTCAGTACTTC. This translates into CASSRIGQGRENIQYF. J is TRBJ2-4 and V is TRBV6-2 or TRBV6-3; 8 positions match TRBD1. With 6 bases clipped from V and 5 bases from J, the junction kept 12 bases outside the gene matches. The CDR3 covers 16 residues. Looked up from germline, CDR1 is MNHEY and CDR2 is SVGEGT.

This chain connects TRBV14 to TRBJ2-1, with a tentative D call TRBD2 (6 bases). The CDR3 totals 15 residues. Germline V lookup: CDR1 SGHDN, CDR2 FVKESK. Trimming cost V 4 bases and J 6 bases, with 16 bases left between them. CDR3 protein: CASSLSADGSNEQFF. CDR3 sequence (DNA): TGTGCCAGCAGCCTCTCTGCAGACGGGAGCAATGAGCAGTTCTTC.

Only one count was recorded for this clonotype. This chain connects TRBV6-5 to TRBJ2-7, with D maybe TRBD1 (5 bases). V was cut by 2 bases and J by 2 bases, with 13 bases left in between. CDR1 MNHEY and CDR2 SVGAGI come from the germline V gene. This CDR3 is built from 15 residues. The CDR3 bases are TGTGCCAGCAGTTACAGGGGCGTTCCTCCCTACGAGCAGTACTTC. Translating it yields CASSYRGVPPYEQYF.

The chain joins TRBV30 to TRBJ1-2; 10 bases are a match to TRBD1. With 5 bases clipped from V and 1 base from J, the junction kept 10 bases outside the gene matches. Germline values: CDR1 GTSNPN, CDR2 SVGIG (reference sequence). The CDR3 is made up of 16 amino acids. The CDR3 coding sequence is TGTGCCTGGGGCTCGGGACAGGGGCCCCTTAACTATGGCTACACCTTC. This sequence encodes CAWGSGQGPLNYGYTF. The full variable domain, with the rest looked up from reference TRBV30 and TRBJ1-2, is SQTIHQWPATLVQPVGSPLSLECTVEGTSNPNLYWYRQAAGRGLQLLFYSVGIGQISSEVPQNLSASRPQDRQFILSSKKLLLSDSGFYLCAWGSGQGPLNYGYTFGSGTRLTVV.